This T cell receptor beta chain was observed in a study of blood T cell repertoires in COVID-19. Individuals aged about 18 to 90 years were recruited from 24 US areas. Exposed participants encountered a COVID-19 case during the 2 weeks preceding study entry. Only a few counts were recorded for this clone. Losses at the gene ends were 4 bases for V and 4 bases for J; bases not matched to a gene: 7. Germline CDR1 and CDR2: SGHRS and YFSETQ. The CDR3 is 16 amino acids. Per the original methods: The assay estimated nucleated cells by amplifying reference gene primers. Clones were sequenced by immunoSEQ multiplex PCR, and TCRdb holds only the in-frame ones, with some missing. V, J and clone size were drawn from that table, and D and trimming were deduced from the DNA. The table includes about 250,000 clones, approximately 81% detected once.

The sequence was obtained from a woman aged 45-60 years who had been exposed to COVID-19. What was sequenced was PBMCs or T cells enriched from blood (not recorded which). V is TRBV5-1 and J is TRBJ2-2; 10 bases map to TRBD1. The CDR3 DNA is TGCGCCAGCAGCGCACGGACAGGGGGTTCCACCGGGGAGCTGTTTTTT. Translating gives CASSARTGGSTGELFF.